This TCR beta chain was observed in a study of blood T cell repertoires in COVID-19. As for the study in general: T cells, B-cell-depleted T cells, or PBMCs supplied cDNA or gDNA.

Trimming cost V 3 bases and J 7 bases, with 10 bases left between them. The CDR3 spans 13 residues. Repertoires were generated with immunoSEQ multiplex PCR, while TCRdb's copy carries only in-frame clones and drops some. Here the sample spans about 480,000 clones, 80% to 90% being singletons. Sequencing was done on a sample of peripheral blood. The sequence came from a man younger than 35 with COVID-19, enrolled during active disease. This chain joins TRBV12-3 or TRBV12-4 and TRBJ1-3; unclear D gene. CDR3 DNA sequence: TGTGCCAGCAGTTTGTATGGTGGCAACACCATATATTTT. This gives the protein CASSLYGGNTIYF.